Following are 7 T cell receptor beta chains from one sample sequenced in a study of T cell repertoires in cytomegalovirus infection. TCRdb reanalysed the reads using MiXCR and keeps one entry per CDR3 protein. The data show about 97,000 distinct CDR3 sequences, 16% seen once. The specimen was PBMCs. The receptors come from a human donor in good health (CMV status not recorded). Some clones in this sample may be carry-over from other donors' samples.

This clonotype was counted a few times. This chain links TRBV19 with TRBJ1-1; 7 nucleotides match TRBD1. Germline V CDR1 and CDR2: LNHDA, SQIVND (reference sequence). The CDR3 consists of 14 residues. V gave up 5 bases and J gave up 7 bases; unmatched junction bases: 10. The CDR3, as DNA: TGTGCCAGTAGTGTCAAGGGGGCTCGGGTTGAAGCTTTCTTT. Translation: CASSVKGARVEAFF.

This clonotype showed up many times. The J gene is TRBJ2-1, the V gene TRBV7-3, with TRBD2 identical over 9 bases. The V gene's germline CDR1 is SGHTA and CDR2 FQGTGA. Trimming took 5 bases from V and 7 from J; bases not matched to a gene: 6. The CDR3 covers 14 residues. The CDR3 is CASSPVAGENEQFF. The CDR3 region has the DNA TGTGCCAGCAGCCCGGTAGCGGGGGAGAATGAGCAGTTCTTC.

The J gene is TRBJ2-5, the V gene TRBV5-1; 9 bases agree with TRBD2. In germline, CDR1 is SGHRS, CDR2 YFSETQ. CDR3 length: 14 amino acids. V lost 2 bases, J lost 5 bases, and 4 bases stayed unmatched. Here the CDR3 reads CASSFGTSRETQYF. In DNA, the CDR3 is TGCGCCAGCAGCTTTGGGACTAGCCGCGAGACCCAGTACTTC.

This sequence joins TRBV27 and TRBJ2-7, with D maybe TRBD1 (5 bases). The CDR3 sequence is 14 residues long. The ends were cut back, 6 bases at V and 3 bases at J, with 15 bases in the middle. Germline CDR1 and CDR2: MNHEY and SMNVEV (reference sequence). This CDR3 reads CASSLLGRVYEQYF. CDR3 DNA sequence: TGTGCCAGCAGCTTGCTTGGCAGGGTCTACGAGCAGTACTTC.

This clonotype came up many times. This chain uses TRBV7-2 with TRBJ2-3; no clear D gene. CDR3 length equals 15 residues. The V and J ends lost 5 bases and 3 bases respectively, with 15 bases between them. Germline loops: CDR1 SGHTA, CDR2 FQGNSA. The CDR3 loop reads CASSPIKGLTDTQYF. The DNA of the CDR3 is TGTGCCAGCAGCCCGATTAAGGGTCTGACAGATACGCAGTATTTT.

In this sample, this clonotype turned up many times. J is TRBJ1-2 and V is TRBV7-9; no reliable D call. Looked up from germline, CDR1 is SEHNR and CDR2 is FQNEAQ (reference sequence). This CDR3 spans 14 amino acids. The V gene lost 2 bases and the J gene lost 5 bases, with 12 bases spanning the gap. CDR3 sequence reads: CASSLRFPVYGYTF. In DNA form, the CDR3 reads TGTGCCAGCAGCTTAAGGTTCCCTGTATATGGCTACACCTTC.

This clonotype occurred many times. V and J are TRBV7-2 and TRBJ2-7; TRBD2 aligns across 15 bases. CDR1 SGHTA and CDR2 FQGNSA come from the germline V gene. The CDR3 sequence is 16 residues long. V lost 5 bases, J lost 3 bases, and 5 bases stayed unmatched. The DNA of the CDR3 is TGTGCCAGCAGCCGGACTAGCGGGGGGGCGGGCTACGAGCAGTACTTC. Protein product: CASSRTSGGAGYEQYF.